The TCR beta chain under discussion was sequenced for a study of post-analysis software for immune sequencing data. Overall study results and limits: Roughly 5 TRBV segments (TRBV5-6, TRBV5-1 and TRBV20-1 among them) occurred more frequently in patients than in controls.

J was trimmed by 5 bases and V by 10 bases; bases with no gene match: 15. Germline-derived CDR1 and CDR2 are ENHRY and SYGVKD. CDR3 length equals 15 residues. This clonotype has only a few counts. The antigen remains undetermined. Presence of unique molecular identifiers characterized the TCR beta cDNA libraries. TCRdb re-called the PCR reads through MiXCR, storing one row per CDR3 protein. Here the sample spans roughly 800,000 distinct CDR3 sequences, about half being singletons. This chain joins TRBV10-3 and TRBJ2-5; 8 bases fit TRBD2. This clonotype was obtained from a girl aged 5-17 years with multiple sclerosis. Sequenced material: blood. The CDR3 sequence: CATKSSGRPWETQYF. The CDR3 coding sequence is TGTGCCACCAAGAGCAGCGGGAGACCCTGGGAGACCCAGTACTTC.